One and the same sample provided the 5 T cell receptor beta chains below, sequenced in a study of T cell changes during pregnancy in multiple sclerosis. Method: immunoSEQ multiplex PCR; TCRdb's copy keeps in-frame clones and lacks some. Among roughly 46,000 clones, around 93% were seen once, and the ten largest hold 3.9%. The sample consisted of CD8+ T cells from peripheral blood mononuclear cells, taken after pregnancy. All receptors come from a female donor with multiple sclerosis, enrolled in a pregnancy study.

The V call is TRBV2, the J call TRBJ2-7; TRBD2 aligns across 12 bases. The germline gives CDR1 SNHLY, CDR2 FYNNEI. Trimming removed 3 bases from V and 2 bases from J; junction bases left unmatched: 2. The CDR3 is 15 amino acids. CDR3 residues: CASSDGTSGPYEQYF. The CDR3 DNA reads as TGTGCCAGCAGTGACGGGACTAGCGGGCCCTACGAGCAGTACTTC.

The rearrangement links TRBV4-1 to TRBJ2-1; 10 bases match TRBD2. Germline CDR1 reads MGHRA; CDR2 reads YSYEKL. Trimming removed 6 bases from V and 4 bases from J; junction bases left unmatched: 6. The CDR3 covers 15 residues. This CDR3 reads CASSLGLADYNEQFF. The CDR3 bases are TGCGCCAGCAGTCTAGGACTAGCGGATTACAATGAGCAGTTCTTC.

This clone appeared a single time. In DNA, the CDR3 is TGTGCCAGCAGGGGTGACAGGGGGCATAACTATGGCTACACCTTC. Encoded protein: CASRGDRGHNYGYTF. The chain couples TRBV9 to TRBJ1-2, with 10 bases that match TRBD1. The CDR3 covers 15 residues. Germline CDR1 and CDR2: SGDLS and YYNGEE. Trimming at V came to 5 bases and at J to 1 base, leaving 5 bases not matched to a gene.

CDR3 in DNA: TGTGCCAGCAGTACAGGGGGCGAGCAGTACTTC. Protein sequence: CASSTGGEQYF. The chain couples TRBV6-6 to TRBJ2-7; 8 bases line up with TRBD1. V was clipped by 5 bases and J by 6 bases; unmatched bases: 0. Germline loops: CDR1 MNHNY, CDR2 SVGAGI (reference sequence). The CDR3 contains 11 residues.

The chain uses TRBV27 and TRBJ2-7, with 8 nucleotides matching TRBD1. CDR1 MNHEY and CDR2 SMNVEV come from the germline V gene (reference sequence). J gave up 1 base and V 6 bases, and 11 bases lay outside the gene matches. The CDR3 extends over 16 amino acids. DNA for the CDR3: TGTGCCAGCAGCTACTCTCGGGGACAGGCTTCCTACGAGCAGTACTTC. Translating gives CASSYSRGQASYEQYF.